What follows describes a single TCR beta chain. Its specific antigen is unknown. This CDR3 fails to terminate in the conserved phenylalanine or tryptophan, so it likely reflects a read error. The DNA is omitted, as the CDR3 cannot be located on it reliably, and the CDR3 follows TCRdb's listing. The data were produced on an Illumina HiSeq 2000. TCR beta chain libraries were generated by multiplex PCR amplification. High-throughput sequencing was used to analyze the amplified TCR beta chain products. Using fastp at Q25 and MiXCR, TCRdb reprocessed the public reads and kept productive beta chains. Rows merge per CDR3 protein into single entries with the most common DNA and genes. The sample table records 20,000 or so distinct CDR3 sequences; under 75% of these occur just once. The ten most abundant clones make up roughly 21% of the sample. This entry belongs to a study of breast tumors, draining lymph nodes, adjacent tissues (dated by TCRdb to about 2016). For the wider study: TCR beta repertoires were compared across tumor, adjacent nontumor tissue and axillary lymph nodes obtained from breast cancer patients. The study aimed to assess the relationships and possible T-cell exchange between tumor, surrounding tissue and draining lymph node repertoires in human breast cancer. Results and caveats for the whole study, not just this receptor: Rather than being directly demonstrated, the conclusion that tumor T cells originate in lymph nodes was presented as consistent with a hypothesis. The data were considered consistent with most tumor T cells being derived from the lymph node and subsequently expanding within tumor tissue. Tumor T-cell repertoires showed less diversity than lymph node repertoires and more diversity than nontumor tissue repertoires, and tumor T-cell repertoires showed preferential V and J gene usage. Tumor and nontumor tissue repertoires were found to be significantly more similar in luminal-like than in basal-like breast cancer.

The adjacent samples were made up of nontumor breast tissue around the tumor. Sequencing input: tumor-adjacent breast tissue. The sequence derives from a female donor with breast cancer. Some clones in this sample may be carry-over from other donors' samples.

The CDR3 reads as follows: CATSDLVRIATTDRNS. The sequence joins TRBV24-1 to TRBJ2-7; the DNA was not compared with TRBD2, the D call given in the table. The germline V gene sets CDR1 to KGHDR and CDR2 to SFDVKD. The CDR3 comprises 16 residues, both ends counted.